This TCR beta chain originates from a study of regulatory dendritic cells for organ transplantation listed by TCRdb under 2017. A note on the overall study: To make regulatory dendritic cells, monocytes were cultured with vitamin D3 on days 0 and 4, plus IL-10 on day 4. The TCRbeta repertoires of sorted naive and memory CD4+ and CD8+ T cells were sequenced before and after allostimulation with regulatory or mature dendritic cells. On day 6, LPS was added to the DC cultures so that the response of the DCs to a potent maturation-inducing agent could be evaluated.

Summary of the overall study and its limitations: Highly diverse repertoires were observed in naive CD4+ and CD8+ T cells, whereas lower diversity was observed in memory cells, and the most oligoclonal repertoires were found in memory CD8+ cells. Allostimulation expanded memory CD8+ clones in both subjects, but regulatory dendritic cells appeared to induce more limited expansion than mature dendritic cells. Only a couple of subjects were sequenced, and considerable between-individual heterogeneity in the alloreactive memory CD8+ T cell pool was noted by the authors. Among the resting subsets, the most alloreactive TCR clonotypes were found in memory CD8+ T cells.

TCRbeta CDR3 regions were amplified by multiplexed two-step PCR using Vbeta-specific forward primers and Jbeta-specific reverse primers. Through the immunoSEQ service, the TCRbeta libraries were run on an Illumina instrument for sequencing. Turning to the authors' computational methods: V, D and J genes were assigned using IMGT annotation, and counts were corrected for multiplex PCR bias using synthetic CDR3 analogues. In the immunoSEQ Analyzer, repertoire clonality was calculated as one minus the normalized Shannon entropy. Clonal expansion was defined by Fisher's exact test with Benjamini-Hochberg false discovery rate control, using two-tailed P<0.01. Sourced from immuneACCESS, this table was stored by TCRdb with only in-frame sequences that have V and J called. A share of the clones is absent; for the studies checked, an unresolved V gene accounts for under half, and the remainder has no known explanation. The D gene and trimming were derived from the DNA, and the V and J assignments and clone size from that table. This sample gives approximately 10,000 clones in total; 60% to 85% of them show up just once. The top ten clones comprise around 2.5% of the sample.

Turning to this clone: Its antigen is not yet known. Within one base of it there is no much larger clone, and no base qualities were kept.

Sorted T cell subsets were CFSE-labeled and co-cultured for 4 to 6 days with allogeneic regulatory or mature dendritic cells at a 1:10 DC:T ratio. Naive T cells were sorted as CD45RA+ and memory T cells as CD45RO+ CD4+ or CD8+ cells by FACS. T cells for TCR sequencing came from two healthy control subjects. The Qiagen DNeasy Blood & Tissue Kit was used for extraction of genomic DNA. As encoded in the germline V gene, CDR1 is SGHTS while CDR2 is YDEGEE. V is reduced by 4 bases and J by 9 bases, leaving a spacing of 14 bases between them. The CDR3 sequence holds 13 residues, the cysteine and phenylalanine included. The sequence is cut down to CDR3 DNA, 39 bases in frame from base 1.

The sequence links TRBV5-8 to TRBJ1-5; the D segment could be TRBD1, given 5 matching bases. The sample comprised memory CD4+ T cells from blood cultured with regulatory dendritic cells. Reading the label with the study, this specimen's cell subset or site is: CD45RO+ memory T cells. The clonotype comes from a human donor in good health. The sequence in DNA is TGTGCCAGCAGCGGGGCCGCTCGGAGGCCCCAGCATTTT. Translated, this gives CASSGAARRPQHF.